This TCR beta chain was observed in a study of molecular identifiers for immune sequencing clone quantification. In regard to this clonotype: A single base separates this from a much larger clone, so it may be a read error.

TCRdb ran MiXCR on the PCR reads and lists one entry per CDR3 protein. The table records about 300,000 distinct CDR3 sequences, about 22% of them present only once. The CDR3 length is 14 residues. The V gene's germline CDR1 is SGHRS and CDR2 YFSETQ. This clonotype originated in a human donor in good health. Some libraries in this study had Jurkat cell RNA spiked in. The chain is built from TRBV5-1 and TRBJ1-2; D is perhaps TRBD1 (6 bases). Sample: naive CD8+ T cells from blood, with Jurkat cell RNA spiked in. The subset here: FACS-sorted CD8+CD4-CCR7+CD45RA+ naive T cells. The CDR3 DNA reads TGCGCCAGCAGCTTGGTACAGGGAAACTATGGCTACGCCTTC. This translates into CASSLVQGNYGYAF.